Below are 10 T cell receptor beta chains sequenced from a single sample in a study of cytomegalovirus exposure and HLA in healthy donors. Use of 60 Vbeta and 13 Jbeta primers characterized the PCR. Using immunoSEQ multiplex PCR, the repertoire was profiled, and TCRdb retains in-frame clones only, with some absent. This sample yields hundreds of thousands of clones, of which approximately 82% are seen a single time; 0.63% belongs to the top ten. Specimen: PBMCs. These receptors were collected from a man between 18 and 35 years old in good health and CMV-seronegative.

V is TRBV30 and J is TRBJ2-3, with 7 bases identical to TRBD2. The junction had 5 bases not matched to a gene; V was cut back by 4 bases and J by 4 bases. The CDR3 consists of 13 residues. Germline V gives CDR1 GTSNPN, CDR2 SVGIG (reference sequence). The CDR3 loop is CAWTREAPDTQYF. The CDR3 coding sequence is TGTGCCTGGACTCGGGAGGCCCCAGATACGCAGTATTTT.

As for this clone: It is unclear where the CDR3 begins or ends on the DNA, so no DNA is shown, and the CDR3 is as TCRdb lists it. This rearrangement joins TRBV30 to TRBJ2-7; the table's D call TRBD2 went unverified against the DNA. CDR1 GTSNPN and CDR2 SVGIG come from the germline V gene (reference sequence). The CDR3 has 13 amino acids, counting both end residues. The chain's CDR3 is CAWSILARGEQYF.

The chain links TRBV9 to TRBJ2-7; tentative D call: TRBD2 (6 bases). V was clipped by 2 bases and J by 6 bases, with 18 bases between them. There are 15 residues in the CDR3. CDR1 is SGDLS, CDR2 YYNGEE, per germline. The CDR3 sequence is CASSVDTGTWAEQYF. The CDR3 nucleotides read TGTGCCAGCAGCGTTGATACCGGGACTTGGGCCGAGCAGTACTTC.

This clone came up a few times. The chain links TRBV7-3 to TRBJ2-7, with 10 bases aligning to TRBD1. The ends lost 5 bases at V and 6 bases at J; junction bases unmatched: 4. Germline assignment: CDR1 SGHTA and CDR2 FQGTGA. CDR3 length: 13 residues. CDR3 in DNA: TGTGCCAGCAGCCCTGGACAGGGGGGCGAGCAGTACTTC. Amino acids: CASSPGQGGEQYF.

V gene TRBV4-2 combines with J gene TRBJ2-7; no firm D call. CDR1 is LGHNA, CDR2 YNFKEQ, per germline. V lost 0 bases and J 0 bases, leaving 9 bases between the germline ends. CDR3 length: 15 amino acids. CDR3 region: CASSQEARSSYEQYF. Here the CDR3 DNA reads TGTGCCAGCAGCCAAGAGGCTAGGAGCTCCTACGAGCAGTACTTC.

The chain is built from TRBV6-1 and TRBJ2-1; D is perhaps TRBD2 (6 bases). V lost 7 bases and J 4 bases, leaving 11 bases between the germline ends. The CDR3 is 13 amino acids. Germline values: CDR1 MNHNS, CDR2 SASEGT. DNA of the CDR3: TGTGCCAGCATAGGAGGGGTATACAATGAGCAGTTCTTC. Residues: CASIGGVYNEQFF.

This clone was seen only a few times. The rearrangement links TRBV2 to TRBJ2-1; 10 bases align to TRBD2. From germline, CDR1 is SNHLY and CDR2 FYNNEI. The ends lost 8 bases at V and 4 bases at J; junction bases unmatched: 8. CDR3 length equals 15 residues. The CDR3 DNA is TGTGCCAGCGAACACCGGACTAGCGGTTACAATGAGCAGTTCTTC. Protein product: CASEHRTSGYNEQFF.

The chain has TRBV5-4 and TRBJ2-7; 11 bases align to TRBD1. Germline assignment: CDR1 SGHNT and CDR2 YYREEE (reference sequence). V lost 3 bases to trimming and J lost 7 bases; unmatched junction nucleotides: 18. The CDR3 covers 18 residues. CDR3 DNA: TGTGCCAGCAGCTCCCCCCGGACAGGGGGCGCCTCATCGGGGGAGCAGTACTTC. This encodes CASSSPRTGGASSGEQYF.

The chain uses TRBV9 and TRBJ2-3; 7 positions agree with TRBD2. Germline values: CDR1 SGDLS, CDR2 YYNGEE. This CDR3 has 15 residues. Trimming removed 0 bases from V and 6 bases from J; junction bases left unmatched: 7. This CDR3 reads CASSVGASGADTQYF. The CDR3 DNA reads TGTGCCAGCAGCGTAGGGGCTAGCGGTGCGGATACGCAGTATTTT.

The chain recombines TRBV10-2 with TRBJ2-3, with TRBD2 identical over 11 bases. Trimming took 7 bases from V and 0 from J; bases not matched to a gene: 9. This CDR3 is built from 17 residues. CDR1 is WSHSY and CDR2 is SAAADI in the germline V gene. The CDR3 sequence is CASTKGLADTSTDTQYF. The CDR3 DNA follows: TGCGCCAGCACTAAGGGACTAGCGGATACTAGCACAGATACGCAGTATTTT.